These 2 T cell receptor beta chains came from one sample sequenced in a study of blood T cell repertoires in COVID-19. Profiling relied on immunoSEQ multiplex PCR, and the TCRdb table lists in-frame clones only, not all of them. The table has around 110,000 clones, 90% seen once. Sequencing was carried out using peripheral blood. The receptors shown here come from a human donor with active COVID-19. The donor label of this sample is uncertain.

A note on this clone: In the same sample, other DNA sequences code for this CDR3. The chain couples TRBV7-9 to TRBJ1-1; 9 bases line up with TRBD1. The CDR3 is 15 amino acids. V lost 5 bases, J lost 3 bases, and 7 bases stayed unmatched. From germline, CDR1 is SEHNR and CDR2 FQNEAQ (reference sequence). As DNA, the CDR3 is TGTGCCAGCAGCCTAGGGACAGGGTTGGACACTGAAGCTTTCTTT. This translates into CASSLGTGLDTEAFF.

The chain uses TRBV6-4 and TRBJ2-5; D is possibly TRBD2 (5 bases). The germline V and J ends were trimmed by 0 bases and 5 bases, with 13 bases remaining between them. This CDR3 is built from 15 residues. The germline gives CDR1 MRHNA, CDR2 SNTAGT. Written as DNA, the CDR3 is TGTGCCAGCAGTGACTCAATAGGGAGTGTCGAGACCCAGTACTTC. It translates to CASSDSIGSVETQYF.